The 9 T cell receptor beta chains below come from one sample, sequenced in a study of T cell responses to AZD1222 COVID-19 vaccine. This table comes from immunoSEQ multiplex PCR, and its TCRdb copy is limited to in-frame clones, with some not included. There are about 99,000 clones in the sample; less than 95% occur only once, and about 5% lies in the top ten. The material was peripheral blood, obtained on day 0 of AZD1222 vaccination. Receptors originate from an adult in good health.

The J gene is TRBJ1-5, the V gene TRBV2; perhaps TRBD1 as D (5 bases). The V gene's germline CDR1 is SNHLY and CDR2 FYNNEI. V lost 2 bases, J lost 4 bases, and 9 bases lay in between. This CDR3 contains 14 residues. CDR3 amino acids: CASSETGVNQPQHF. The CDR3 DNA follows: TGTGCCAGCAGTGAAACAGGAGTTAATCAGCCCCAGCATTTT.

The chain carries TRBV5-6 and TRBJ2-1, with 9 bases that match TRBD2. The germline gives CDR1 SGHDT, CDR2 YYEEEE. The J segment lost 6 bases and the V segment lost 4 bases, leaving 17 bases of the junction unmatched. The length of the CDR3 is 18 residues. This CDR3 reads CASSTTLGLAYLGNEQFF. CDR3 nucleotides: TGTGCCAGCAGCACTACCCTGGGACTAGCATATTTAGGCAATGAGCAGTTCTTC.

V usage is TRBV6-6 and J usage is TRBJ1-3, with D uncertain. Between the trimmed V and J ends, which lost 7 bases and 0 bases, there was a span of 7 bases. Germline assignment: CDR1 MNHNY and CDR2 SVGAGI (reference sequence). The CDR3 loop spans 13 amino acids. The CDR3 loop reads CASKTASGNTIYF. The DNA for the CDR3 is TGTGCCAGCAAAACAGCCTCTGGAAACACCATATATTTT.

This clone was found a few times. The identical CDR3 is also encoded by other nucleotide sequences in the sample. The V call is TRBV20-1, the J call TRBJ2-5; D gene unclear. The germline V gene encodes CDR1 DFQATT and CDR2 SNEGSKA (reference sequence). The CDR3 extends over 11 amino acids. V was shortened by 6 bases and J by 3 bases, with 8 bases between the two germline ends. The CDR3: CSAGPKETQYF. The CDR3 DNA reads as TGCAGTGCAGGACCTAAAGAGACCCAGTACTTC.

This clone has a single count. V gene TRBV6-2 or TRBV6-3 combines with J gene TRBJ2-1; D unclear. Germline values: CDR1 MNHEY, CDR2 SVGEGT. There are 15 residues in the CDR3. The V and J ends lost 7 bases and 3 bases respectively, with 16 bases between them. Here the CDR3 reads CASTPLDAGYNEQFF. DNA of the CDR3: TGTGCCAGCACCCCCCTGGACGCAGGCTACAATGAGCAGTTCTTC.

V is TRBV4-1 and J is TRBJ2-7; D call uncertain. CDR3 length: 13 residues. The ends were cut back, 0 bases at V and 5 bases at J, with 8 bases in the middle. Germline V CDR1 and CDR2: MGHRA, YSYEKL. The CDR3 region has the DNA TGCGCCAGCAGCCAAGATCTTTGGGACGAGCAGTACTTC. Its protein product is CASSQDLWDEQYF.

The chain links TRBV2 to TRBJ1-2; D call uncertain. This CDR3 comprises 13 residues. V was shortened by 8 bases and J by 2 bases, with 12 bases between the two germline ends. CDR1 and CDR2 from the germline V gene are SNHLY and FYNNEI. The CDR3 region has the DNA TGTGCCAGCTCGGTCAACGAGAACTATGGCTACACCTTC. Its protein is CASSVNENYGYTF.

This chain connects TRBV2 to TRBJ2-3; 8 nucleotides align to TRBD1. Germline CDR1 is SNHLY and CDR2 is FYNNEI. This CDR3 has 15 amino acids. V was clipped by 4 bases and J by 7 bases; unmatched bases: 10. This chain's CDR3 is CASSVGDRSENTQYF. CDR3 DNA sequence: TGTGCCAGCAGTGTTGGGGACAGGTCAGAGAATACGCAGTATTTT.

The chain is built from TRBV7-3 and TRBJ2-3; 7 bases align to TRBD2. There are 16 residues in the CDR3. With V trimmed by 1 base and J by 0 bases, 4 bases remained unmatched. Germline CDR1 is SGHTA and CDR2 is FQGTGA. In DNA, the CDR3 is TGTGCCAGCAGCTTAAATTCGGGGGGAAGCACAGATACGCAGTATTTT. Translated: CASSLNSGGSTDTQYF.